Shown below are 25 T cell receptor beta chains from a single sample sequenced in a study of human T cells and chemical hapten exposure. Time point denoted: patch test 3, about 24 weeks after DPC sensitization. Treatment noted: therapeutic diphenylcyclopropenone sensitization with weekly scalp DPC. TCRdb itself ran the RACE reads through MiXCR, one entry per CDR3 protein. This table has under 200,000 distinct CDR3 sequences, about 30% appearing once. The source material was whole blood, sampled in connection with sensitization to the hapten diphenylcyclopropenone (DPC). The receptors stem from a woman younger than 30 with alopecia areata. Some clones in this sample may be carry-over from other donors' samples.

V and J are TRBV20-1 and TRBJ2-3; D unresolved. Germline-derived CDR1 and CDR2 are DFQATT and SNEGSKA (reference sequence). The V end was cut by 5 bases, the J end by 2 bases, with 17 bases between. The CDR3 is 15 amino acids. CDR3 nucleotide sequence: TGCAGTGCTCCCCGTAGTAAGTGGGCCACAGATACGCAGTATTTT. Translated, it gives CSAPRSKWATDTQYF.

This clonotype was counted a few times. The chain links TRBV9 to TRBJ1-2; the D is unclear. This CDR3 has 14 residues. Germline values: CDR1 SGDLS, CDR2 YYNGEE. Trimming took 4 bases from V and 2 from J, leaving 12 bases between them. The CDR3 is CASSPSTGNYGYTF. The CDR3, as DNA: TGTGCCAGCAGCCCATCCACCGGGAACTATGGCTACACCTTC.

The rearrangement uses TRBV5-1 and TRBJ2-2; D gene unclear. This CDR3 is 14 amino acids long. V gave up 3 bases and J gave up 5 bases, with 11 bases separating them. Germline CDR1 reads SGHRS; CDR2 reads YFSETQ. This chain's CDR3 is CASSSTSVTGELFF. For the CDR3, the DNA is TGCGCCAGCAGCTCCACAAGCGTGACCGGGGAGCTGTTTTTT.

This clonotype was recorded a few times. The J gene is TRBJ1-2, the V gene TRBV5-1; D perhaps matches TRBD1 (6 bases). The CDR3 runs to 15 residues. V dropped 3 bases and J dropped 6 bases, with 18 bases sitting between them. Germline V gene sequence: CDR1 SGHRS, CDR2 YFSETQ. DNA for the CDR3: TGCGCCAGCAGCTCGCAACCGGGACAACTCCATGGCTACACCTTC. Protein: CASSSQPGQLHGYTF.

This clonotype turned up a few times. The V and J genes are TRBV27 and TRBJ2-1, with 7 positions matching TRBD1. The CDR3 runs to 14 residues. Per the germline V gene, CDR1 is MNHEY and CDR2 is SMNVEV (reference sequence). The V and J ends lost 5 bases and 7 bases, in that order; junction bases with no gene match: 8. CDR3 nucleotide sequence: TGTGCCAGCAGTCCGGACAGGTCGGGGAATGAGCAGTTCTTC. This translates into CASSPDRSGNEQFF.

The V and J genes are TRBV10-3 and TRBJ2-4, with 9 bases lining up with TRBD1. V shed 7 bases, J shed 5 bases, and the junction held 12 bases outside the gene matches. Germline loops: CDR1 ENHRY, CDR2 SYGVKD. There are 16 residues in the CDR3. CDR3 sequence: CAIIRSPGTGQNIQYF. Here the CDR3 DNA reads TGTGCCATCATTCGGTCCCCCGGGACAGGGCAAAACATTCAGTACTTC.

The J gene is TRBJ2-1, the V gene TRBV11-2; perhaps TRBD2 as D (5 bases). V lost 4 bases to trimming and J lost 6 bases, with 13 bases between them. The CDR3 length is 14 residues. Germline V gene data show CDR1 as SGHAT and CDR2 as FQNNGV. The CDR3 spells CASSSLTRPNEQFF. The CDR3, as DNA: TGTGCCAGCAGCTCGTTAACTAGACCCAATGAGCAGTTCTTC.

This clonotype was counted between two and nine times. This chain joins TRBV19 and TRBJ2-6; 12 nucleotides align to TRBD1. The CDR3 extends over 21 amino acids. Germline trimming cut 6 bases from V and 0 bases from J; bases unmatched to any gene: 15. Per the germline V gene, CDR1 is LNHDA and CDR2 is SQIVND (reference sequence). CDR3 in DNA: TGTGCCAGTAGGAAAAACTGGGACAGGGGGCCGAAGAGCTCTGGGGCCAACGTCCTGACTTTC. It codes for CASRKNWDRGPKSSGANVLTF.

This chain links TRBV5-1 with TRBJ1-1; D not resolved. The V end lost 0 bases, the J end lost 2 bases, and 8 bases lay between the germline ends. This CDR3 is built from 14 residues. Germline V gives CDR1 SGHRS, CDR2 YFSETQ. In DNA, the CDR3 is TGCGCCAGCAGCTTGGTGGCGGCTAACACTGAAGCTTTCTTT. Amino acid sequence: CASSLVAANTEAFF.

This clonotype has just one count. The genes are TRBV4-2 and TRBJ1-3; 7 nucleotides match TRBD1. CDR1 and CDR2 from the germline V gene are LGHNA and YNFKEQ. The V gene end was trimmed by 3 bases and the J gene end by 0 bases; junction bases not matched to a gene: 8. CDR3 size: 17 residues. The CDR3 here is CASSQTGIRSSGNTIYF. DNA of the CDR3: TGTGCCAGCAGCCAGACAGGGATTCGGAGCTCTGGAAACACCATATATTTT.

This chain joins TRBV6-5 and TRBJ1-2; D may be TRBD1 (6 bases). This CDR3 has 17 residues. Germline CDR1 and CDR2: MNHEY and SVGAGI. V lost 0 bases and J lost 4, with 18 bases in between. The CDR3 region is CASSYSIQVIGGYGYTF. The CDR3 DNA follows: TGTGCCAGCAGTTACTCGATTCAGGTGATAGGGGGCTATGGCTACACCTTC.

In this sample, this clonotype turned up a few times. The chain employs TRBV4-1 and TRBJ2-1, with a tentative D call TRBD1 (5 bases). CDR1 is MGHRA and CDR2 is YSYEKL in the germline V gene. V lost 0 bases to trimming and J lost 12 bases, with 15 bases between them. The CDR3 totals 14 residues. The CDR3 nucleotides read TGCGCCAGCAGCCAAGAGGGGCTTTCCCAGCGGCAGTTCTTC. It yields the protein CASSQEGLSQRQFF.

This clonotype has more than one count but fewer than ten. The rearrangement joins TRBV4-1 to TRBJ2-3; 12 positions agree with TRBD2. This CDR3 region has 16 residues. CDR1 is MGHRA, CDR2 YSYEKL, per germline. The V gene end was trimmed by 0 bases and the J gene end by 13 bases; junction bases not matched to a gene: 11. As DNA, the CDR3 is TGCGCCAGCAGCCAAGATAGGCTAGCGGGGGGGCGATCGAAGTATTTT. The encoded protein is CASSQDRLAGGRSKYF.

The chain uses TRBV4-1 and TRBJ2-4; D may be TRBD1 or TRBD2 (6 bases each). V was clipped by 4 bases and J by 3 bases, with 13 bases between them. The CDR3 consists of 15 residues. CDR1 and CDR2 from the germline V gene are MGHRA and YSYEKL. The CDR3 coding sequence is TGCGCCAGCAGCCCTCAACAGGGAGGCAAAAACATTCAGTACTTC. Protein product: CASSPQQGGKNIQYF.

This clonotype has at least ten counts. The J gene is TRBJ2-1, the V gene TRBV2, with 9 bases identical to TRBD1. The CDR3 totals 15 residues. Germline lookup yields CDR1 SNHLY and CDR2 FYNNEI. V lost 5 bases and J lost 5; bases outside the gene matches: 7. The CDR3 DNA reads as TGTGCCAGCAGTTTGTGGGACAGGGACAACAATGAGCAGTTCTTC. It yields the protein CASSLWDRDNNEQFF. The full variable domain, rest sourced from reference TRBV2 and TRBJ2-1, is EPEVTQTPSHQVTQMGQEVILRCVPISNHLYFYWYRQILGQKVEFLVSFYNNEISEKSEIFDDQFSVERPDGSNFTLKIRSTKLEDSAMYFCASSLWDRDNNEQFFGPGTRLTVL.

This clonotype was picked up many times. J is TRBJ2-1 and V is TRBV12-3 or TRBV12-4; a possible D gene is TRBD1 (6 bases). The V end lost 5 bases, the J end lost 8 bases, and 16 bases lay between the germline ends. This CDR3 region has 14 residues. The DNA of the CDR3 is TGTGCCAGCAGTCATCTGGGGGCGCGGGATGAGCAGTTCTTC. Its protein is CASSHLGARDEQFF.

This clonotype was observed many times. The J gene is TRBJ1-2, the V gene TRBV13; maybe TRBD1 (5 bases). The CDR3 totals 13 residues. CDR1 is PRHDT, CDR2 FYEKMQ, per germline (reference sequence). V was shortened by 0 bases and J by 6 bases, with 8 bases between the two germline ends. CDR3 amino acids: CASSLGTAHGYTF. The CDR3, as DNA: TGTGCCAGCAGCTTAGGGACAGCTCATGGCTACACCTTC.

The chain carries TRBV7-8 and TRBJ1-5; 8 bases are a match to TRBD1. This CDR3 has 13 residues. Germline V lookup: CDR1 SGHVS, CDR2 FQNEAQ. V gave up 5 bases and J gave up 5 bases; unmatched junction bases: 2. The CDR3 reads CASSTGGDQPQHF. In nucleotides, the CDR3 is TGTGCCAGCAGCACAGGGGGGGATCAGCCCCAGCATTTT.

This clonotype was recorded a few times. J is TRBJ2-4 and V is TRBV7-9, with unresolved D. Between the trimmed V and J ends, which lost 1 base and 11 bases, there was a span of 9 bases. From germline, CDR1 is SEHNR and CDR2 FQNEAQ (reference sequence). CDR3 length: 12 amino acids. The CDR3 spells CASSLDGQVQYF. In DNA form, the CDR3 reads TGTGCCAGCAGCTTAGACGGTCAAGTTCAGTACTTC.

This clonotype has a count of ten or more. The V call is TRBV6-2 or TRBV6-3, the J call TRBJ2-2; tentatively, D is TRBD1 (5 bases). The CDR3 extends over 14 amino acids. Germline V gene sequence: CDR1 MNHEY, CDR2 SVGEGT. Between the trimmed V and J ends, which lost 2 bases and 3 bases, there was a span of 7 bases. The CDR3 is CASSYKTDTGELFF. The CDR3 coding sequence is TGTGCCAGCAGTTACAAGACAGACACCGGGGAGCTGTTTTTT.

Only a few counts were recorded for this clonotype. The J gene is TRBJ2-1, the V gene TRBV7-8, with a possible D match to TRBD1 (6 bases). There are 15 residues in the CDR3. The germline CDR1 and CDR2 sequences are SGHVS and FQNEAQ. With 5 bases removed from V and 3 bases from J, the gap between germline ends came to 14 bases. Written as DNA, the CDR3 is TGTGCCAGCAGCCTACAGGGCCTCGGCTACAATGAGCAGTTCTTC. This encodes CASSLQGLGYNEQFF.

The CDR3 sequence: CASGGGQSTLYQETQYF. DNA for the CDR3: TGTGCCAGTGGGGGCGGGCAGAGTACCTTATACCAAGAGACCCAGTACTTC. This sequence joins TRBV6-5 and TRBJ2-5; possibly TRBD1 for D (6 bases). This CDR3 comprises 17 residues. Germline CDR1 reads MNHEY; CDR2 reads SVGAGI. V lost 9 bases to trimming and J lost 0 bases, with 23 bases between them.

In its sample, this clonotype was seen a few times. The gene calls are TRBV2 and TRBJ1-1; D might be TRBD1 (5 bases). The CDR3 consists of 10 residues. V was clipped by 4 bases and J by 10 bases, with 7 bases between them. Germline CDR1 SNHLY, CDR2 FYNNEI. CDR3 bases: TGTGCCAGCAGTGGGGGGTCAGCTTTCTTT. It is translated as CASSGGSAFF.

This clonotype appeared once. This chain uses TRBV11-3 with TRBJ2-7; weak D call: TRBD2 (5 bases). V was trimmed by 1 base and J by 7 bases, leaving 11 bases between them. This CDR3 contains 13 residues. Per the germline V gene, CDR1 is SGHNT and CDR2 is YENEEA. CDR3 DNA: TGTGCCAGCAGCTTAGGTCGGTTAGCGGAGCAGTACTTC. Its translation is CASSLGRLAEQYF.

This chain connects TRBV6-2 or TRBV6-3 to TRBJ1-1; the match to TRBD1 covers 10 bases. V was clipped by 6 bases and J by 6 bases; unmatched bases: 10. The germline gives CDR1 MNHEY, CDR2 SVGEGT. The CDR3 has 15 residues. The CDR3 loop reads CASSYAMTGGSEAFF. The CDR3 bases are TGTGCCAGCAGCTACGCAATGACAGGGGGCTCTGAAGCTTTCTTT.